A selection of T cell receptor beta chains follows, all from one sample in a study of cytomegalovirus exposure and HLA in healthy donors. Here immunoSEQ multiplex PCR was the method, and the copy in TCRdb shows in-frame clones only, minus some. The table has 150,000 to 200,000 clones, about 80% seen once. Sequencing was done on a sample of PBMCs. The origin of the receptors is a man aged 30 to 45 in good health and CMV-seropositive. Each CDR3 is given with its conserved first and last residue. The D gene is left open where the match is weak. Expanded clones are given a class, and other clones once, few, many or no size at all.

len	v_gene	abundance	j_gene	d_gene	CDR3aa	CDR3nt
16	TRBV7-8	.	TRBJ1-2	.	CASSLGSGRGIEGYTF	TGTGCCAGCAGCTTAGGTAGTGGCAGGGGAATAGAGGGCTACACCTTC
16	TRBV4-1	.	TRBJ1-4	.	CASSQDRGITNEKLFF	TGCGCCAGCAGCCAAGACAGGGGCATAACTAATGAAAAACTGTTTTTT
15	TRBV19	.	TRBJ1-2	TRBD1	CASTPGQGGFYGYTF	TGTGCCAGTACCCCGGGACAGGGCGGTTTCTATGGCTACACCTTC
16	TRBV13	once	TRBJ2-3	TRBD1	CASSAIGTGGTDTQYF	TGTGCCAGCAGCGCTATCGGGACAGGGGGGACAGATACGCAGTATTTT
14	TRBV30	.	TRBJ2-3	.	CAWGGAANTDTQYF	TGTGCCTGGGGGGGGGCGGCTAACACAGATACGCAGTATTTT
14	TRBV13	.	TRBJ2-7	.	CASSTSGGMDEQYF	TGTGCCAGCAGCACCTCTGGGGGGATGGACGAGCAGTACTTC
12	TRBV27	.	TRBJ2-3	.	CASSFPADTQYF	TGTGCCAGCAGTTTCCCGGCAGATACGCAGTATTTT
15	TRBV5-1	.	TRBJ1-2	TRBD1	CASSTSGTDHYGYTF	TGCGCCAGCAGCACATCCGGGACAGACCACTATGGCTACACCTTC
14	TRBV27	once	TRBJ2-3	.	CASSFATITDTQYF	TGTGCCAGCAGTTTCGCGACTATCACAGATACGCAGTATTTT
15	TRBV15	.	TRBJ1-2	.	CATSRVVGAPGGYTF	TGTGCCACCAGCAGAGTCGTTGGAGCCCCAGGAGGGTACACCTTC
15	TRBV19	.	TRBJ2-1	.	CASSIGGPLYNEQFF	TGTGCCAGTAGTATAGGCGGCCCCCTCTACAATGAGCAGTTCTTC
12	TRBV6-6	.	TRBJ1-1	.	CAGRAMNTEAFF	TGTGCCGGCAGGGCCATGAACACTGAAGCTTTCTTT
15	TRBV5-1	.	TRBJ1-4	TRBD1	CASSQTGRWDEKLFF	TGCGCCAGCAGCCAGACAGGGAGGTGGGATGAAAAACTGTTTTTT
17	TRBV11-3	.	TRBJ2-2	TRBD2	CASTASSGGRKTGELFF	TGTGCCAGCACGGCGTCTAGCGGGGGAAGGAAAACCGGGGAGCTGTTTTTT
16	TRBV7-9	.	TRBJ1-2	TRBD1	CASSPPNSDREDGYTF	TGTGCCAGCAGCCCCCCCAACTCGGACAGGGAAGACGGCTACACCTTC
14	TRBV11-2	.	TRBJ1-3	TRBD1	CASSLGTGLATIYF	TGTGCCAGCAGCTTAGGGACAGGCCTGGCCACCATATATTTT
16	TRBV5-8	.	TRBJ2-2	.	CASSLPGTLGAGELFF	TGTGCCAGCAGCTTGCCCGGGACACTGGGGGCCGGGGAGCTGTTTTTT
14	TRBV18	few	TRBJ1-4	.	CASSPLATNEKLFF	TGTGCCAGCTCACCTTTAGCAACTAATGAAAAACTGTTTTTT
12	TRBV28	few	TRBJ2-7	.	CASRGGSYEQYF	TGTGCCAGCAGGGGAGGTTCCTACGAGCAGTACTTC
16	TRBV25-1	.	TRBJ1-4	TRBD1	CASRNWPGQGNEKLFF	TGTGCCAGCAGGAACTGGCCGGGACAGGGGAATGAAAAACTGTTTTTT
14	TRBV6-5	.	TRBJ2-7	TRBD1	CASSRDRISYEQYF	TGTGCCAGCAGTCGGGACAGGATTTCCTACGAGCAGTACTTC
15	TRBV9	.	TRBJ1-1	TRBD1	CASSAAPGTGGEAFF	TGTGCCAGCAGCGCCGCCCCCGGGACAGGGGGTGAAGCTTTCTTT
15	TRBV27	.	TRBJ2-7	TRBD2	CASSPGTSGSYEQYF	TGTGCCAGCAGTCCCGGGACTAGCGGGAGTTACGAGCAGTACTTC
13	TRBV27	.	TRBJ2-7	.	CASSSGGLYEQYF	TGTGCCAGCAGTTCCGGCGGCCTCTACGAGCAGTACTTC
14	TRBV19	.	TRBJ2-7	TRBD1	CASSPGTVSYEQYF	TGTGCCAGTAGTCCCGGGACAGTCTCCTACGAGCAGTACTTC
17	TRBV19	.	TRBJ2-7	TRBD1	CASSIGLTGVILYEQYF	TGTGCCAGTAGTATAGGCTTAACAGGGGTGATCCTCTACGAGCAGTACTTC
17	TRBV13	.	TRBJ2-7	TRBD1	CASSTGGTTGSSYEQYF	TGTGCCAGCAGCACCGGCGGAACGACAGGGAGCTCCTACGAGCAGTACTTC
14	TRBV6-6	few	TRBJ2-2	.	CASSYSADTGELFF	TGTGCCAGCAGTTACTCGGCGGATACCGGGGAGCTGTTTTTT
14	TRBV9	once	TRBJ1-5	TRBD1	CASSGGTGGKPQHF	TGTGCCAGCAGCGGGGGGACAGGGGGAAAGCCCCAGCATTTT
10	TRBV29-1	.	TRBJ2-7	.	CSATSYEQYF	TGCAGCGCGACTAGCTACGAGCAGTACTTC
15	TRBV7-2	.	TRBJ1-4	TRBD1	CASSLRGQSNEKLFF	TGTGCCAGCAGCTTACGGGGACAGAGTAATGAAAAACTGTTTTTT
17	TRBV5-1	.	TRBJ2-2	.	CASSLEGGAMNTGELFF	TGCGCCAGCAGCTTGGAGGGCGGGGCTATGAACACCGGGGAGCTGTTTTTT
15	TRBV10-1	.	TRBJ1-6	.	CASSESLAGDSPLHF	TGCGCCAGCAGTGAGTCGCTAGCAGGGGATTCACCCCTCCACTTT
17	TRBV5-5	.	TRBJ1-1	.	CASSLDGTRGLVTEAFF	TGTGCCAGCAGCTTGGATGGGACACGGGGTCTGGTGACTGAAGCTTTCTTT
13	TRBV29-1	.	TRBJ1-3	.	CSATTGLTDTIYF	TGCAGCGCTACCACAGGGTTGACGGACACCATATATTTT
18	TRBV5-6	.	TRBJ1-5	TRBD1	CASSLWGQGPVSNQPQHF	TGTGCCAGCAGCTTGTGGGGACAGGGACCCGTGAGCAATCAGCCCCAGCATTTT
15	TRBV5-4	.	TRBJ2-7	TRBD1	CASSLAPDRGNEQYF	TGTGCCAGCAGCTTGGCCCCGGACAGGGGCAACGAGCAGTACTTC
14	TRBV11-3	.	TRBJ2-3	.	CASSLGRATDTQYF	TGTGCCAGCAGCTTGGGCAGGGCCACAGATACGCAGTATTTT
15	TRBV2	.	TRBJ2-2	TRBD1	CASSQGGQGTGELFF	TGTGCCAGCAGTCAAGGCGGACAGGGAACCGGGGAGCTGTTTTTT
18	TRBV19	.	TRBJ2-7	TRBD2	CASSTPGTRRGVAYEQYF	TGTGCCAGTAGTACACCCGGGACTAGACGAGGAGTGGCGTACGAGCAGTACTTC
14	TRBV11-3	.	TRBJ2-3	.	CASSLGGTPDTQYF	TGTGCCAGCAGCTTAGGAGGGACTCCAGATACGCAGTATTTT
14	TRBV6-1	.	TRBJ1-2	.	CAGGALSDTYGYTF	TGTGCCGGGGGGGCACTCTCCGACACCTATGGCTACACCTTC
12	TRBV5-1	few	TRBJ2-7	.	CASTGGSYEQYF	TGCGCCAGCACCGGCGGTTCCTACGAGCAGTACTTC
15	TRBV7-9	.	TRBJ2-5	TRBD1	CASSGSDRVTETQYF	TGTGCCAGCAGCGGCTCGGACAGGGTAACAGAGACCCAGTACTTC
14	TRBV11-2	.	TRBJ1-5	TRBD1	CASSSQTGGAPQHF	TGTGCCAGCAGCTCCCAGACAGGGGGCGCCCCCCAGCATTTT
17	TRBV4-3	.	TRBJ2-1	.	CASSRTRRASGPNEQFF	TGCGCCAGCAGCCGCACTCGGAGGGCTAGTGGGCCCAATGAGCAGTTCTTC
15	TRBV6-5	.	TRBJ2-1	.	CASMSLKSSYNEQFF	TGTGCCAGCATGTCCCTGAAGAGCTCCTACAATGAGCAGTTCTTC
15	TRBV7-2	.	TRBJ1-4	TRBD1	CASSPQGATNEKLFF	TGTGCCAGCAGCCCCCAGGGGGCGACTAATGAAAAACTGTTTTTT
13	TRBV5-4	.	TRBJ1-2	TRBD1	CASSLTGGNGYTF	TGTGCCAGCAGCTTGACAGGGGGTAATGGCTACACCTTC
18	TRBV7-9	.	TRBJ2-5	.	CASSPRADYLTLEETQYF	TGTGCCAGCAGCCCCCGGGCCGACTATCTAACCCTCGAGGAGACCCAGTACTTC
16	TRBV5-4	.	TRBJ2-3	TRBD2	CASSFGLAGVGDTQYF	TGTGCCAGCAGCTTCGGACTAGCGGGGGTGGGAGATACGCAGTATTTT
15	TRBV18	.	TRBJ1-1	TRBD1	CASSPPTGGGTEAFF	TGTGCCAGCTCACCACCGACAGGGGGCGGGACTGAAGCTTTCTTT
14	TRBV19	.	TRBJ1-5	.	CASSEGRSNQPQHF	TGTGCCAGTAGTGAGGGGAGGAGCAATCAGCCCCAGCATTTT
15	TRBV6-5	.	TRBJ2-2	TRBD2	CASSRAGGQAGELFF	TGTGCCAGCAGTCGAGCGGGAGGCCAGGCCGGGGAGCTGTTTTTT
15	TRBV30	.	TRBJ1-5	.	CAWTPPGSVNQPQHF	TGTGCCTGGACGCCTCCCGGGAGCGTTAATCAGCCCCAGCATTTT
13	TRBV7-9	.	TRBJ2-2	.	CASSPSGTGELFF	TGTGCCAGCAGCCCCTCCGGGACCGGGGAGCTGTTTTTT
13	TRBV6-5	few	TRBJ1-1	TRBD1	CASSYAGGTEAFF	TGTGCCAGCAGTTACGCAGGGGGCACTGAAGCTTTCTTT
14	TRBV6-4	.	TRBJ2-2	.	CASSRLPNTGELFF	TGTGCCAGTTCCCGACTCCCGAACACCGGGGAGCTGTTTTTT
13	TRBV4-1	once	TRBJ1-1	.	CASSRTVNTEAFF	TGCGCCAGCAGCCGCACGGTGAACACTGAAGCTTTCTTT